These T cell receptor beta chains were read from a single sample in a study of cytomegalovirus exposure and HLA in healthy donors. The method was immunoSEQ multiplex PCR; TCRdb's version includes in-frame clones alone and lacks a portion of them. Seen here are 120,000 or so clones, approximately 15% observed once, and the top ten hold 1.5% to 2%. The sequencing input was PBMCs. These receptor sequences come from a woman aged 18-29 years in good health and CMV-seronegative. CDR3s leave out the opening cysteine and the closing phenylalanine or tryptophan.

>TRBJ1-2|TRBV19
ASSKTGGGYGYT
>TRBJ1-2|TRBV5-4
ASRPGTNYGYT
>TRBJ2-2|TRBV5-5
ASRGHTGELF
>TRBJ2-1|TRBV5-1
ASSARFGGGGEQF
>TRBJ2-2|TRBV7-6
ASSSRDTTAGELF
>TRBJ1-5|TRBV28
ASSIGGGDFGNQPQH
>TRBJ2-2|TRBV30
AWGTGMAGELF
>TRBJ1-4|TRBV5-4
ASSSERDEKLF
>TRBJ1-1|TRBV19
ASSGQGKMYTEAF
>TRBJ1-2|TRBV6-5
ASSVTGGGGYT
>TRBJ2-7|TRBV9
ASSVGNRKYEQY
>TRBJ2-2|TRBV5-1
ASGGAVHSTGELF
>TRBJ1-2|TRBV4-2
ASSQEAPGLGYT
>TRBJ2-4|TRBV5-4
ASSLGPGLGKNIQY
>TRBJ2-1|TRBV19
ASSLGYGSTYNEQF
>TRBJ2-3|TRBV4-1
ASSQEGTLVGQATDTQY
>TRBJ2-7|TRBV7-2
ASSYSGGAYEQY
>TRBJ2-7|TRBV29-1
SVLTSGAYEQY
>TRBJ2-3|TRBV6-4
ASSDTSGGAGTDTQY
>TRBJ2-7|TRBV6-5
ASSPGGYEQY
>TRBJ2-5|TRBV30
AWSVRGTQY